This T cell receptor beta chain was observed in a study of graft-versus-host responses after intestinal transplantation. Trimming took 3 bases from V and 4 from J, leaving 15 bases between them. Germline CDR1 MDHEN, CDR2 SYDVKM. This CDR3 has 15 amino acids. TCRdb's copy holds only in-frame clones and misses some; the assay was immunoSEQ multiplex PCR. Among around 40,000 clones listed, roughly 80% were seen once. In regard to this clone: The antigen is unknown.

Findings and caveats of the study: Early declines in HvG clones that occurred post-transplant were associated with peak circulating GvH clone levels.

The clonotype originates from a human patient who received an intestinal transplant, so some T cells may come from the graft donor. Sample: PBMCs, taken around 1,000 days after transplant. V is TRBV28 and J is TRBJ1-2; D may be TRBD1 (5 bases). CDR3 nucleotide sequence: TGTGCCAGCAGTTTGGGGCAGGTAGACCTCTATGGCTACACCTTC. Its translation: CASSLGQVDLYGYTF.